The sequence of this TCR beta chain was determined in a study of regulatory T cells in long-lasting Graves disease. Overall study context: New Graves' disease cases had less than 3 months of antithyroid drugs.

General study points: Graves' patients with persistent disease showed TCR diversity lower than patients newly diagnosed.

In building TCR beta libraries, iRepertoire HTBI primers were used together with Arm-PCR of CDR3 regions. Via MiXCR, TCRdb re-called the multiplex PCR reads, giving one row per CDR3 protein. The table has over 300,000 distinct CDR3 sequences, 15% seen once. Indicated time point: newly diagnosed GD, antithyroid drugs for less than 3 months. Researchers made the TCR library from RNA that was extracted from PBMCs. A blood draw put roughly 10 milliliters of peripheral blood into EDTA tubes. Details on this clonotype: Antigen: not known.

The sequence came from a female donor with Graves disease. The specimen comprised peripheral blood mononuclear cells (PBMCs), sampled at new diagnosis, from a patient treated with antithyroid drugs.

The CDR3 is CASRDPFYNQPQHF. CDR3 nucleotide sequence: TGTGCCAGCCGGGACCCGTTTTACAATCAGCCCCAGCATTTT. The rearrangement joins TRBV6-1 to TRBJ1-5, with a tentative D call TRBD1 (5 bases). From germline, CDR1 is MNHNS and CDR2 SASEGT. With 8 bases removed from V and 3 bases from J, the gap between germline ends came to 14 bases. The CDR3 runs to 14 residues.